Included here is one T cell receptor beta chain sequence, with context. Its antigen is undetermined. The repertoire was sequenced with immunoSEQ multiplex PCR; TCRdb's copy has only in-frame clones and lacks some. The top ten hold about 9.8% of the sample, which has roughly 150,000 clones, approximately 87% seen once. This sample was taken from a study of T cell responses to AZD1222 COVID-19 vaccine. Findings and caveats of the study: An increase in Spike-specific TCR breadth and depth was observed after two AZD1222 doses. Regions 160-218 and 743-854 dominated among vaccine-associated CD4 TCRs spanning spike.

Trimming took 2 bases from V and 3 from J, leaving 7 bases between them. From germline, CDR1 is SEHNR and CDR2 FQNEAQ (reference sequence). The CDR3 has 13 amino acids. The clonotype comes from an adult who received the AZD1222 COVID-19 vaccine. This specimen was peripheral blood, taken 28 days after the second AZD1222 dose. V is TRBV7-9 and J is TRBJ1-1; D gene unclear. The CDR3 DNA is TGTGCCAGCAGCTTACAACGACACACTGAAGCTTTCTTT. It codes for CASSLQRHTEAFF.